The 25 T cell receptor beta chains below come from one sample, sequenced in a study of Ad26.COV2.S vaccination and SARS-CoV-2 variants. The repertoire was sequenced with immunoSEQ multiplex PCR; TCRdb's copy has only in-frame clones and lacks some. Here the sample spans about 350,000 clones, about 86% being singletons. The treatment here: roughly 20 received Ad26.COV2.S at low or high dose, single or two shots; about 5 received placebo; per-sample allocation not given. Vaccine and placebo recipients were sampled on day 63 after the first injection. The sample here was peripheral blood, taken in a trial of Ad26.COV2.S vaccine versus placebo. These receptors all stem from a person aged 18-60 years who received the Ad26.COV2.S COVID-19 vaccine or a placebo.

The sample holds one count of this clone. This chain's CDR3 is CAISSSQRELSYEQYF. Here the CDR3 DNA reads TGTGCCATCAGCTCCTCTCAGCGGGAGCTATCCTACGAGCAGTACTTC. The V gene is TRBV10-3, the J gene TRBJ2-7; TRBD2 matches 8 bases. CDR1 ENHRY and CDR2 SYGVKD come from the germline V gene. V trimming: 6 bases; J trimming: 1 base; junction bases outside the gene matches: 11. CDR3 size: 16 residues.

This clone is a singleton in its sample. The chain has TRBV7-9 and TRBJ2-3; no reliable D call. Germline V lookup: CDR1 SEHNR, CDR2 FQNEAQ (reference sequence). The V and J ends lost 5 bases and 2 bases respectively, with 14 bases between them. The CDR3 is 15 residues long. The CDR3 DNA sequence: TGTGCCAGCAGCCTAGTCCAGCCGAACACAGATACGCAGTATTTT. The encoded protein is CASSLVQPNTDTQYF. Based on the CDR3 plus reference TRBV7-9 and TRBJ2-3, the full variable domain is DTGVSQNPRHKITKRGQNVTFRCDPISEHNRLYWYRQTLGQGPEFLTYFQNEAQLEKSRLLSDRFSAERPKGSFSTLEIQRTEQGDSAMYLCASSLVQPNTDTQYFGPGTRLTVL.

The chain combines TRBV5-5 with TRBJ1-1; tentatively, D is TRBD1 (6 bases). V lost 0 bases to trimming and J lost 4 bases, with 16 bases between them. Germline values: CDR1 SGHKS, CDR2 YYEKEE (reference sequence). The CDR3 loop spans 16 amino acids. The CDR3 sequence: CASSLGQGGFGTEAFF. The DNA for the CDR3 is TGTGCCAGCAGCTTGGGCCAAGGGGGGTTTGGCACTGAAGCTTTCTTT.

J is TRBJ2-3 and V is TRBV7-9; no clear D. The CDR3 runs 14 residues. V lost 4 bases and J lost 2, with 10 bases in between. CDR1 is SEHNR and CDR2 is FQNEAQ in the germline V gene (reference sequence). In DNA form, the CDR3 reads TGTGCCAGCAGCTCCGGGTCCTACACAGATACGCAGTATTTT. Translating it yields CASSSGSYTDTQYF. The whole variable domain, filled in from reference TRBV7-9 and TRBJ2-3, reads DTGVSQNPRHKITKRGQNVTFRCDPISEHNRLYWYRQTLGQGPEFLTYFQNEAQLEKSRLLSDRFSAERPKGSFSTLEIQRTEQGDSAMYLCASSSGSYTDTQYFGPGTRLTVL.

The CDR3 DNA sequence: TGCGCCAGCAGCCAAGAGCACAATGAGCAGTTCTTC. It encodes CASSQEHNEQFF. The rearrangement joins TRBV4-1 to TRBJ2-1, with D unresolved. V gave up 0 bases and J gave up 5 bases, with 2 bases separating them. There are 12 residues in the CDR3. The germline CDR1 and CDR2 sequences are MGHRA and YSYEKL.

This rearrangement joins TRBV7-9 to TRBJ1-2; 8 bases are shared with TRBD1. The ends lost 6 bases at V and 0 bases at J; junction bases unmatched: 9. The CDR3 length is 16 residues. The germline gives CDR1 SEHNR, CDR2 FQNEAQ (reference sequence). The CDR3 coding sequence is TGTGCCAGCAGACGGACAGGGTCTAGGGCTAACTATGGCTACACCTTC. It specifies CASRRTGSRANYGYTF.

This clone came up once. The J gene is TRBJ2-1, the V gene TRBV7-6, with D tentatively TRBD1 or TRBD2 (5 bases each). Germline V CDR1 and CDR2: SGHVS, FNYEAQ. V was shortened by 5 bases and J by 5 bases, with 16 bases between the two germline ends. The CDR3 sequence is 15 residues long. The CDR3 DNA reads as TGTGCCAGCAGCCTCGGGGCGGAGGCCAACAATGAGCAGTTCTTC. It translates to CASSLGAEANNEQFF.

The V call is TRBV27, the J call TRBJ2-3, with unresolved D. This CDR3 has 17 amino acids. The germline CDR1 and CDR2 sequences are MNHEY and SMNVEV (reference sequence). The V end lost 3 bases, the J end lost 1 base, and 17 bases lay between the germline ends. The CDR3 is CASSLGARRAGTDTQYF. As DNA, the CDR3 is TGTGCCAGCAGTTTGGGTGCGCGCCGAGCTGGCACAGATACGCAGTATTTT.

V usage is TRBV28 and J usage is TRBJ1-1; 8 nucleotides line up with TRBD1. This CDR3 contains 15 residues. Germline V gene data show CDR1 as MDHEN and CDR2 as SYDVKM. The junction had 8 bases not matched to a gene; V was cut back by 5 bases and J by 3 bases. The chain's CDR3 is CASSPGGQGYTEAFF. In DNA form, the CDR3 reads TGTGCCAGCAGTCCGGGAGGACAGGGTTACACTGAAGCTTTCTTT.

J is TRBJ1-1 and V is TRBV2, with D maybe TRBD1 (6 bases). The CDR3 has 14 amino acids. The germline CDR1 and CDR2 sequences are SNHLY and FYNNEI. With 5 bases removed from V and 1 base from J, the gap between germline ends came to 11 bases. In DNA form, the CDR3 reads TGTGCCAGCAGTCCAGACAGGAGGAACACTGAAGCTTTCTTT. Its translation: CASSPDRRNTEAFF. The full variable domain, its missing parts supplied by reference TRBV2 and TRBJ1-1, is EPEVTQTPSHQVTQMGQEVILRCVPISNHLYFYWYRQILGQKVEFLVSFYNNEISEKSEIFDDQFSVERPDGSNFTLKIRSTKLEDSAMYFCASSPDRRNTEAFFGQGTRLTVV.

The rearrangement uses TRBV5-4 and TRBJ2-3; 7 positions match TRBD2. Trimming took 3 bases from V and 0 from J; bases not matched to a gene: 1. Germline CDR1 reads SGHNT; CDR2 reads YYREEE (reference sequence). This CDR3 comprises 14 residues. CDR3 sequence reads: CASSSSGSTDTQYF. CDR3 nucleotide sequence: TGTGCCAGCAGCTCTAGCGGTAGCACAGATACGCAGTATTTT.

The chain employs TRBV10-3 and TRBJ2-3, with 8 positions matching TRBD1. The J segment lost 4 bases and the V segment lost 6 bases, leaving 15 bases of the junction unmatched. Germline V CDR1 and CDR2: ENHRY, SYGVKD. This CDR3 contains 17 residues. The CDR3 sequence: CAISVEQGVRGPDTQYF. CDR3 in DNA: TGTGCCATCAGCGTAGAACAGGGGGTGAGGGGCCCAGATACGCAGTATTTT.

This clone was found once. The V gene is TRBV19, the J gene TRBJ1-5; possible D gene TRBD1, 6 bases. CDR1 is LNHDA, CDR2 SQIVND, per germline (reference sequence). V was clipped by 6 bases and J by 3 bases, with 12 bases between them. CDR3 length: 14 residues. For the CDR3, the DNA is TGTGCCAGTAGCATGGACAGCTACAATCAGCCCCAGCATTTT. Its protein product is CASSMDSYNQPQHF.

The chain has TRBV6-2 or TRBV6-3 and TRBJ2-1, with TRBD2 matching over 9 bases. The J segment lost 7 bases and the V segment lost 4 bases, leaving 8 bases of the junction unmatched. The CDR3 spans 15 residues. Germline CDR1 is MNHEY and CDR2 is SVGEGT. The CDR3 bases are TGTGCCAGCAGTTGGAGGAGGCGGGAGGGTAATGAGCAGTTCTTC. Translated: CASSWRRREGNEQFF.

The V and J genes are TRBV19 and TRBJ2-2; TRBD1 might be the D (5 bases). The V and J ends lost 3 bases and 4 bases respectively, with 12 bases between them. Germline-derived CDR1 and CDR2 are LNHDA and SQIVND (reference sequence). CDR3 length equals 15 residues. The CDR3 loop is CASSIQGQITGELFF. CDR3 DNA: TGTGCCAGTAGTATTCAGGGCCAAATCACCGGGGAGCTGTTTTTT.

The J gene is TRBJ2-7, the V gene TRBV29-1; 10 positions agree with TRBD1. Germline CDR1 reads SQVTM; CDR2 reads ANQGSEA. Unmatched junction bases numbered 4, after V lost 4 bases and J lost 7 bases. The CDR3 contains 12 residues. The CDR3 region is CSVGQGAIEQYF. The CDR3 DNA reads TGCAGCGTTGGACAGGGGGCCATTGAGCAGTACTTC.

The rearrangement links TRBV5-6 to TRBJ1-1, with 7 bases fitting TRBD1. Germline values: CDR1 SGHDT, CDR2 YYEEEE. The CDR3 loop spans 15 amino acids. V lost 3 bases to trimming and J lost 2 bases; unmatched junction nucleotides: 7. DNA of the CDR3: TGTGCCAGCAGCTCAGGACAGGCGGGAAACACTGAAGCTTTCTTT. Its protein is CASSSGQAGNTEAFF.

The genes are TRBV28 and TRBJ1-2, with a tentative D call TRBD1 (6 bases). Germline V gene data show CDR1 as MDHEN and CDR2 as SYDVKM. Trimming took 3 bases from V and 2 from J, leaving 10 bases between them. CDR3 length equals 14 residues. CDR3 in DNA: TGTGCCAGCAGTTTTGGGGGCCAGAACTATGGCTACACCTTC. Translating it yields CASSFGGQNYGYTF.

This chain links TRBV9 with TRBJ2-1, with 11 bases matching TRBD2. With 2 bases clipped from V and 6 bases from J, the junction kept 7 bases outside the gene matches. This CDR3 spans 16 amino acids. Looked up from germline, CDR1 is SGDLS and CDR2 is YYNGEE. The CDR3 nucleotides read TGTGCCAGCAGCGTGAGGCTAGCGGGAGGCCTCAATGAGCAGTTCTTC. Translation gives CASSVRLAGGLNEQFF.

CDR3 sequence (DNA): TGTGCCAGCAGTTATCAAGGCCCAGCTGGAGCTTTCTTT. Translation gives CASSYQGPAGAFF. The rearrangement joins TRBV6-6 to TRBJ1-1; D not certain. V was clipped by 3 bases and J by 10 bases, with 15 bases between them. CDR1 is MNHNY and CDR2 is SVGAGI in the germline V gene (reference sequence). The length of the CDR3 is 13 residues.

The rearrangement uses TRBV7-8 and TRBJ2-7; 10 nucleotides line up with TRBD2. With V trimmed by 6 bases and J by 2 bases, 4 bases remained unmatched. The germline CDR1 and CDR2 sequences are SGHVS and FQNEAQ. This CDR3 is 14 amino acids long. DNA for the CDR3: TGTGCCAGCAGTTCACTAGCGGGGCCCTACGAGCAGTACTTC. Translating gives CASSSLAGPYEQYF.

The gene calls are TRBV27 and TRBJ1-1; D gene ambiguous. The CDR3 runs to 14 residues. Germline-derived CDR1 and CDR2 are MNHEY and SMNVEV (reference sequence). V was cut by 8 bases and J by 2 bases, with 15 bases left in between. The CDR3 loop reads CASYLAGGNTEAFF. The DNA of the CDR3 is TGTGCCAGCTATTTAGCAGGAGGAAACACTGAAGCTTTCTTT.

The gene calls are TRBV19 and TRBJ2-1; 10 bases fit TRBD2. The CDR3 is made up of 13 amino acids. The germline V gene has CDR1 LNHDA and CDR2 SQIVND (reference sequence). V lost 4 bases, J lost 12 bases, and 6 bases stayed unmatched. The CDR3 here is CASSTSGRARQFF. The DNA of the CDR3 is TGTGCCAGTAGTACAAGCGGGAGGGCTCGGCAGTTCTTC.

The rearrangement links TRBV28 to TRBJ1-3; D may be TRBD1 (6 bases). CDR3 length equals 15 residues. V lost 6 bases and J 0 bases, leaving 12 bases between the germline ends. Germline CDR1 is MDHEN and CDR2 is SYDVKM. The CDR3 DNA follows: TGTGCCAGCAGGGCGGACAGCCTCTCTGGAAACACCATATATTTT. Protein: CASRADSLSGNTIYF.

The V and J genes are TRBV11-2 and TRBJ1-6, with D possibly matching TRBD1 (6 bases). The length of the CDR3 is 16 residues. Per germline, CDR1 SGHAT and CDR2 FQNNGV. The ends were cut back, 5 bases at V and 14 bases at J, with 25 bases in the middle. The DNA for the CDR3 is TGTGCCAGCAGCCCCCTTGGGGGCCCGGCAAGTCTGGCCCTCCACTTT. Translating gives CASSPLGGPASLALHF.